These 8 T cell receptor beta chains originate from one sample sequenced in a study of blood T cell repertoires in COVID-19. Clones were read by immunoSEQ multiplex PCR, and TCRdb kept only the in-frame ones, dropping some. The table lists 160,000 or so clones, just over 90% of them singletons. Sequences were obtained from peripheral blood. Receptors originate from a man aged 18 to 35 with acute or convalescent COVID-19.

The CDR3, as DNA: TGTGCCACCAGTGATACGCTAGCGACAGCGAACACCGGGGAGCTGTTTTTT. It translates to CATSDTLATANTGELFF. The chain uses TRBV24-1 and TRBJ2-2; TRBD2 is a possible D gene (6 bases). The germline gives CDR1 KGHDR, CDR2 SFDVKD. This CDR3 has 17 residues. With 3 bases removed from V and 0 bases from J, the gap between germline ends came to 13 bases.

V and J are TRBV19 and TRBJ1-2, with 8 bases fitting TRBD1. Germline V gene lookup returns CDR1 LNHDA and CDR2 SQIVND (reference sequence). The CDR3 spans 16 residues. With V trimmed by 4 bases and J by 8 bases, 15 bases remained unmatched. CDR3 region: CASSTGQGKTMGGYTF. In DNA form, the CDR3 reads TGTGCCAGTAGTACCGGACAGGGAAAAACCATGGGCGGCTACACCTTC. Supplemented by reference TRBV19 and TRBJ1-2, the full variable domain reads DGGITQSPKYLFRKEGQNVTLSCEQNLNHDAMYWYRQDPGQGLRLIYYSQIVNDFQKGDIAEGYSVSREKKESFPLTVTSAQKNPTAFYLCASSTGQGKTMGGYTFGSGTRLTVV.

The chain joins TRBV2 to TRBJ1-5; 7 bases align to TRBD1. Losses at the gene ends were 7 bases for V and 4 bases for J; bases not matched to a gene: 7. The CDR3 extends over 14 amino acids. Germline V gene sequence: CDR1 SNHLY, CDR2 FYNNEI. DNA for the CDR3: TGTGCCAGCAACCCGACAGGGTCGAATCAGCCCCAGCATTTT. It translates to CASNPTGSNQPQHF.

This clone is a singleton in its sample. The chain is built from TRBV19 and TRBJ2-1; 8 bases align to TRBD1. The CDR3 loop spans 14 amino acids. V lost 3 bases, J lost 8 bases, and 6 bases stayed unmatched. Germline V lookup: CDR1 LNHDA, CDR2 SQIVND (reference sequence). In nucleotides, the CDR3 is TGTGCCAGTAGTATCCGGACAGGGTCGGATGAGCAGTTCTTC. The encoded protein is CASSIRTGSDEQFF.

This clone was recorded once. The chain is built from TRBV23-1 and TRBJ1-5, with D perhaps matching TRBD1 (6 bases). TRBV23-1 is an open reading frame, and its role is uncertain. This CDR3 spans 17 amino acids. Trimming shortened V by 5 bases and J by 4 bases, and 21 bases separated the two germline ends. CDR3 in DNA: TGCGCCAGCAGTTATACGAGGGGGAGTAGTCCAAATCAGCCCCAGCATTTT. It yields the protein CASSYTRGSSPNQPQHF.

The V gene is TRBV15, the J gene TRBJ2-5, with D perhaps matching TRBD2 (6 bases). The CDR3 is 16 residues long. The V gene's germline CDR1 is LNHNV and CDR2 YYDKDF (reference sequence). V dropped 0 bases and J dropped 10 bases, with 21 bases sitting between them. The CDR3 DNA reads as TGTGCCACCAGCAGAGATTTGGGTAGCGGAGCCTTAGGCCAGTACTTC. It encodes CATSRDLGSGALGQYF.

This chain uses TRBV4-1 with TRBJ1-2; 10 bases fit TRBD1. V lost 5 bases, J lost 6 bases, and 9 bases stayed unmatched. The CDR3 is 15 amino acids. Per germline, CDR1 MGHRA and CDR2 YSYEKL. The CDR3 nucleotides read TGCGCCAGCAGCAGGCTTCTAGGGACAGGGGATGGCTACACCTTC. This codes for CASSRLLGTGDGYTF.

The chain couples TRBV29-1 to TRBJ1-2; tentative D call: TRBD1 (6 bases). The V end was cut by 7 bases, the J end by 2 bases, with 11 bases between. The CDR3 covers 12 residues. Per germline, CDR1 SQVTM and CDR2 ANQGSEA. The CDR3 DNA reads as TGCAGCGGCCGGGACACGAACTATGGCTACACCTTC. It codes for CSGRDTNYGYTF.